The clone carrying this T cell receptor (beta chain) was seen a handful of times. The data were taken from a study of OX40 agonist ivuxolimab in advanced cancers. Germline V gene lookup returns CDR1 KGHSH and CDR2 LQKENI. The CDR3 is 12 amino acids. Trimming removed 5 bases from V and 8 bases from J, with 12 bases in between. Only in-frame clones appear in the TCRdb table, and some are missing; sequencing was by immunoSEQ multiplex PCR. This sample has about 110,000 clones, with 75% to 95% found just once. This TCR came from an adult with an advanced solid tumor such as melanoma, head and neck, liver or kidney cancer. Sequenced material: CD4+ or CD8+ T cells sorted from blood, taken in a trial of the OX40 agonist ivuxolimab. The J gene is TRBJ1-1, the V gene TRBV18; no clear D. The CDR3 bases are TGTGCCAGCTCAGCCCGATCGGGGGAAGCTTTCTTT. This codes for CASSARSGEAFF.